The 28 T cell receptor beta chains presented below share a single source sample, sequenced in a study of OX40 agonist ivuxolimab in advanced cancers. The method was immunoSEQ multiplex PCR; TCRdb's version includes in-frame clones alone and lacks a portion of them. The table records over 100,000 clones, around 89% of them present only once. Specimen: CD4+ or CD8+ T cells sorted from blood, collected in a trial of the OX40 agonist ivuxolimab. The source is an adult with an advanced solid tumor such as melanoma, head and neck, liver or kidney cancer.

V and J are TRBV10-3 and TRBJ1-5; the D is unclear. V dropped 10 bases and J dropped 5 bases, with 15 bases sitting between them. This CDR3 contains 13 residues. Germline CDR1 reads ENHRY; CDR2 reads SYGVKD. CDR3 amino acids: CATWPGSDQPQHF. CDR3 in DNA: TGTGCCACCTGGCCGGGGTCGGATCAGCCCCAGCATTTT.

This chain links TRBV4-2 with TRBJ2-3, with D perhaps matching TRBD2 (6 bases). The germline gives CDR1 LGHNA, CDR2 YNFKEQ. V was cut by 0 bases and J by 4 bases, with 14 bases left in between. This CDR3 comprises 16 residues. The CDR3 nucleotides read TGTGCCAGCAGCCAAGATCCTGAGACTAGATCAGATACGCAGTATTTT. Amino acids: CASSQDPETRSDTQYF.

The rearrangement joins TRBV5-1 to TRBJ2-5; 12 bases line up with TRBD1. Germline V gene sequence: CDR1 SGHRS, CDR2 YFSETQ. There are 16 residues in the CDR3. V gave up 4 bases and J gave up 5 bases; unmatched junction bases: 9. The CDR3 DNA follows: TGCGCCAGCAGCGGGGACAGGGGGCCTGGGAGGGAGACCCAGTACTTC. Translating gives CASSGDRGPGRETQYF.

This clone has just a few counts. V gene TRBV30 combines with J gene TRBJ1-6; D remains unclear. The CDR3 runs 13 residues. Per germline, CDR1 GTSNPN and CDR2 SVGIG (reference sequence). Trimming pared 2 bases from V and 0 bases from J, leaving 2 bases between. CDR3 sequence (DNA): TGTGCCTGGAGTTTCTCCTATAATTCACCCCTCCACTTT. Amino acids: CAWSFSYNSPLHF.

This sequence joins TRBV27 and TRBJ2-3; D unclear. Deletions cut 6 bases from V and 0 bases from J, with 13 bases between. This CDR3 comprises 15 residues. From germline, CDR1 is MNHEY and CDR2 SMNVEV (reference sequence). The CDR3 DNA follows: TGTGCCAGCAGACCGGGCAAGGCTAGCACAGATACGCAGTATTTT. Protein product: CASRPGKASTDTQYF.

The CDR3 spells CASSSPTSGRREQYF. CDR3 DNA sequence: TGTGCCAGCAGTTCCCCTACTAGCGGGAGACGAGAGCAGTACTTC. The chain links TRBV6-5 to TRBJ2-7, with 11 bases matching TRBD2. CDR1 is MNHEY, CDR2 SVGAGI, per germline. This CDR3 spans 15 amino acids. V lost 4 bases, J lost 7 bases, and 9 bases stayed unmatched.

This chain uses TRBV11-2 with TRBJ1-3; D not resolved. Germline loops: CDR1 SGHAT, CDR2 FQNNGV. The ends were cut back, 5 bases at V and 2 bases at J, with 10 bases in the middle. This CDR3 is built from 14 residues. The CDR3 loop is CASSPGFAGNTIYF. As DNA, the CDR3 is TGTGCCAGCAGCCCCGGGTTTGCTGGAAACACCATATATTTT. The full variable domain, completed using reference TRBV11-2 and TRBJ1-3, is EAGVAQSPRYKIIEKRQSVAFWCNPISGHATLYWYQQILGQGPKLLIQFQNNGVVDDSQLPKDRFSAERLKGVDSTLKIQPAKLEDSAVYLCASSPGFAGNTIYFGEGSWLTVV.

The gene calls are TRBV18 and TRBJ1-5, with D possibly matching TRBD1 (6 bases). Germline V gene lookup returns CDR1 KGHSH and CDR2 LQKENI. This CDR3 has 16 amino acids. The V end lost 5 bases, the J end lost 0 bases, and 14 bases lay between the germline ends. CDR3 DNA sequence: TGTGCCAGCTCAATTCAGGGGCCGGGTAGCAATCAGCCCCAGCATTTT. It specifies CASSIQGPGSNQPQHF.

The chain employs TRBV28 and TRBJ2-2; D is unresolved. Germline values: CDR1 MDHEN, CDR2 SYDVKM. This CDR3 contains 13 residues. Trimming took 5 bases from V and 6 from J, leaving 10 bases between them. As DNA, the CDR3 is TGTGCCAGCAGTATCCCGAAGGCCGGGGAGCTGTTTTTT. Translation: CASSIPKAGELFF.

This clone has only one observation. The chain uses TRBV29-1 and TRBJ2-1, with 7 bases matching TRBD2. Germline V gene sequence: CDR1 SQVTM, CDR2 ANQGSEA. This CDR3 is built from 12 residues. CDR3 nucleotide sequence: TGCGCAGGGCGACGCGGGGGTCCAGAGCAGTTCTTC. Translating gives CAGRRGGPEQFF.

CDR3: CASSPQGANEQYF. As DNA, the CDR3 is TGTGCCAGCTCACCACAGGGGGCAAACGAGCAGTACTTC. The chain couples TRBV18 to TRBJ2-7, with TRBD1 identical over 7 bases. CDR1 and CDR2 from the germline V gene are KGHSH and LQKENI. The CDR3 sequence is 13 residues long. V was clipped by 1 base and J by 5 bases; unmatched bases: 2.

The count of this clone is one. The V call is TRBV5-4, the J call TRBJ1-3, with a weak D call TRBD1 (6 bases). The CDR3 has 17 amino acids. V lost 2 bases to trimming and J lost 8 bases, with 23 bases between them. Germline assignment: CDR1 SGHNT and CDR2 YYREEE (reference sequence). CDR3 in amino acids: CASSFPTGHSSGDTIYF. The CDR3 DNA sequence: TGTGCCAGCAGCTTCCCCACGGGACACTCCAGTGGGGACACCATATATTTT.

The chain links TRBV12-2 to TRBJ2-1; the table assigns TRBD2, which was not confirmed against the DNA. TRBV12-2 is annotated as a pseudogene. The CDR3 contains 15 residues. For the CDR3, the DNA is TGTGCAAGTCGCTACTCCAGCGGGGCCACCTATGAGCAGTTCTTC. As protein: CASRYSSGATYEQFF.

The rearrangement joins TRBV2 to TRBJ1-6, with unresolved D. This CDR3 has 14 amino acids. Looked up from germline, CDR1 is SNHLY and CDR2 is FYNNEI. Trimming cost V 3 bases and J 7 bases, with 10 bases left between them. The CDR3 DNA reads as TGTGCCAGCAGTGAGCGGCAGGACAATTCACCCCTCCACTTT. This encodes CASSERQDNSPLHF.

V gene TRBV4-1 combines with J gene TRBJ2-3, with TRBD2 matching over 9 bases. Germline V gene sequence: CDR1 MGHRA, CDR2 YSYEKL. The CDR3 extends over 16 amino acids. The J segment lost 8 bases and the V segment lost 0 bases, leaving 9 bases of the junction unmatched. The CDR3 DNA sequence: TGCGCCAGCAGCCAAGAAGGGGTAGCGGGGGCCCCTACGCAGTATTTT. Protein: CASSQEGVAGAPTQYF.

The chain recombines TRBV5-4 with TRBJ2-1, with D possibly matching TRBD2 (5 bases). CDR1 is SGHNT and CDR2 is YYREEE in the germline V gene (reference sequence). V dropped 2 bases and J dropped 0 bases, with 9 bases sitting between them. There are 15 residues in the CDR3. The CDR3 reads CASSLNSGSYNEQFF. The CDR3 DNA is TGTGCCAGCAGCTTAAACAGCGGCTCCTACAATGAGCAGTTCTTC. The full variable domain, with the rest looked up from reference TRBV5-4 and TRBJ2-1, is ETGVTQSPTHLIKTRGQQVTLRCSSQSGHNTVSWYQQALGQGPQFIFQYYREEENGRGNFPPRFSGLQFPNYSSELNVNALELDDSALYLCASSLNSGSYNEQFFGPGTRLTVL.

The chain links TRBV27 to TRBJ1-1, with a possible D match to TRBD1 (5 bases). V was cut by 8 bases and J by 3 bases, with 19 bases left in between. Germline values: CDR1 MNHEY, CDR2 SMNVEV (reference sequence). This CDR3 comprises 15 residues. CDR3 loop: CASFPIAAGDTEAFF. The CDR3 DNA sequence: TGTGCCAGCTTTCCTATAGCAGCGGGGGACACTGAAGCTTTCTTT.

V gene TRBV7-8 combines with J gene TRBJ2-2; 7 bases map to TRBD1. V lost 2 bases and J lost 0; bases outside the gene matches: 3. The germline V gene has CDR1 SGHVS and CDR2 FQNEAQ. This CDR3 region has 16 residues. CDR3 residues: CASSLSGTANTGELFF. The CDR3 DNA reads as TGTGCCAGCAGCTTATCGGGGACAGCGAACACCGGGGAGCTGTTTTTT.

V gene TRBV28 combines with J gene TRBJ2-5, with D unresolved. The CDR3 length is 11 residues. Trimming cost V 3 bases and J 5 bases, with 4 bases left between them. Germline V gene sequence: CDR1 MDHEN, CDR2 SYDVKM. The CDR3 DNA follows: TGTGCCAGCAGTTTTCGGGAGACCCAGTACTTC. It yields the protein CASSFRETQYF.

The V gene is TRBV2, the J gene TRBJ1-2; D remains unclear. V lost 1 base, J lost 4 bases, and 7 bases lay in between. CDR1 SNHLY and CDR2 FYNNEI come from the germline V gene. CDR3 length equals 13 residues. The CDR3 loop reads CASSEEGGYGYTF. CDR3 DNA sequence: TGTGCCAGCAGTGAAGAGGGTGGCTATGGCTACACCTTC.

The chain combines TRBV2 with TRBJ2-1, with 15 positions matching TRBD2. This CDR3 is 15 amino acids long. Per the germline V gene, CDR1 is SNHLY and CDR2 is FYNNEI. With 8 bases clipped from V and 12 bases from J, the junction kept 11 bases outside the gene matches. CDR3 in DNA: TGTGCCAGCCAGAGGACTAGCGGGGGGGGGTACCGGCAGTTCTTC. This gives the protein CASQRTSGGGYRQFF.

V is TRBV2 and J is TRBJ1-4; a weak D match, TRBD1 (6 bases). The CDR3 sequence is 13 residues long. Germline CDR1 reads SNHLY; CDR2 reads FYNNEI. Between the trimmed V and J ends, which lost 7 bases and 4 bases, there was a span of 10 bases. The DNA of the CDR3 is TGTGCCAGCAAATGGACAGTTAATGAAAAACTGTTTTTT. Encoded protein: CASKWTVNEKLFF.

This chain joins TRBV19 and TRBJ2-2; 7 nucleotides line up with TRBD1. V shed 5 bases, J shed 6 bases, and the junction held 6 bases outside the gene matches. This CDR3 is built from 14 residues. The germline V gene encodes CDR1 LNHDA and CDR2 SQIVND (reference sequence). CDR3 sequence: CASSPTGVPGELFF. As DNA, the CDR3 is TGTGCCAGTAGTCCTACAGGGGTTCCCGGGGAGCTGTTTTTT.

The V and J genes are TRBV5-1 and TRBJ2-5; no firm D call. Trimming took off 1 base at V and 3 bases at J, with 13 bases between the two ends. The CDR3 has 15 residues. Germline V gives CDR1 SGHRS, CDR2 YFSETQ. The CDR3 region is CASSLTAIPEETQYF. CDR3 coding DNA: TGCGCCAGCAGCTTGACGGCCATCCCAGAAGAGACCCAGTACTTC. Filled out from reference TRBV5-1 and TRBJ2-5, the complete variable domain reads KAGVTQTPRYLIKTRGQQVTLSCSPISGHRSVSWYQQTPGQGLQFLFEYFSETQRNKGNFPGRFSGRQFSNSRSEMNVSTLELGDSALYLCASSLTAIPEETQYFGPGTRLLVL.

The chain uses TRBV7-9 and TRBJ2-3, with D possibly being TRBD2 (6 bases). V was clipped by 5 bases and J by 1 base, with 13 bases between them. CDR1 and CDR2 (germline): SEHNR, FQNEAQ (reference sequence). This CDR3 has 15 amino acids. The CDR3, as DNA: TGTGCCAGCAGCATTCGCGGGGCCGGCACAGATACGCAGTATTTT. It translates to CASSIRGAGTDTQYF.

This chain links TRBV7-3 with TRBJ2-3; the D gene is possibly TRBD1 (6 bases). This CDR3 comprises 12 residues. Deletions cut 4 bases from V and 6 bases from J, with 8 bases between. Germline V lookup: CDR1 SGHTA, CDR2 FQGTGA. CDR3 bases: TGTGCCAGCAGCTACAGGGAGGATACGCAGTATTTT. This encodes CASSYREDTQYF.

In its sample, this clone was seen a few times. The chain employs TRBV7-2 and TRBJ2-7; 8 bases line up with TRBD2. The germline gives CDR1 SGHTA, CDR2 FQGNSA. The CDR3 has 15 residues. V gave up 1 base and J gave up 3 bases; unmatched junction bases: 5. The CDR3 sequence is CASSLEGAGGYEQYF. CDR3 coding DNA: TGTGCCAGCAGCTTAGAAGGGGCGGGGGGCTACGAGCAGTACTTC.

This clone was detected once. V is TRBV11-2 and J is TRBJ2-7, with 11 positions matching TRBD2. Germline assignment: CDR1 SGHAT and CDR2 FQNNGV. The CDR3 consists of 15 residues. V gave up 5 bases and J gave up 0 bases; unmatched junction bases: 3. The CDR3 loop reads CASSPTSGVSYEQYF. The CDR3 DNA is TGTGCCAGCAGCCCGACTAGCGGGGTCTCCTACGAGCAGTACTTC.